This is a list of T cell receptor beta chains from one sample in a study of cytomegalovirus exposure and HLA in healthy donors. Here immunoSEQ multiplex PCR was the method, and the copy in TCRdb shows in-frame clones only, minus some. This repertoire shows roughly 54,000 clones, approximately 70% found once; its top ten account for around 19%. Sequences were obtained from PBMCs. All receptors come from a woman aged 55-69 years in good health and CMV-seropositive. CDR3s include the opening cysteine and the closing phenylalanine or tryptophan. D genes are given only for firm matches. Some rows mark clone size as missing; the rest say once, few, many or name a class of expanded clone.

size: few; J: TRBJ1-1; V: TRBV4-1; length: 14; D: TRBD1; DNA: TGCGCCAGCAGCCCAGAGACAGGGCTCACTGAAGCTTTCTTT; CDR3: CASSPETGLTEAFF
size: -; J: TRBJ1-5; V: TRBV28; length: 15; D: -; DNA: TGTGCCAGCAGTTTACGGAGGTTGGCCAATCAGCCCCAGCATTTT; CDR3: CASSLRRLANQPQHF
size: few; J: TRBJ1-4; V: TRBV15; length: 14; D: TRBD1; DNA: TGTGCCACCAGTCGGACAGGACAGGTCCGAAAACTGTTTTTT; CDR3: CATSRTGQVRKLFF
size: -; J: TRBJ1-3; V: TRBV5-1; length: 18; D: -; DNA: TGCGCCAGCAGCAGCAGGGAGGAGAGTCCTACTCTTCAAGGCACCATATATTTT; CDR3: CASSSREESPTLQGTIYF
size: -; J: TRBJ1-1; V: TRBV7-2; length: 15; D: TRBD1; DNA: TGTGCCAGCAGCCCTCGGACAGGGTTGATCGCTGAAGCCTTCTTT; CDR3: CASSPRTGLIAEAFF
size: -; J: TRBJ2-3; V: TRBV4-3; length: 14; D: -; DNA: TGCGCCAGCAGCCCTTCCTTAAGCACAGATACGCAGTATTTT; CDR3: CASSPSLSTDTQYF
size: -; J: TRBJ2-7; V: TRBV5-1; length: 13; D: -; DNA: TGCGCCAGCAGCTTGACAGGACCGTACGGGCAGTACTTC; CDR3: CASSLTGPYGQYF
size: once; J: TRBJ1-1; V: TRBV5-6; length: 14; D: -; DNA: TGTGCCAGCAGCTCCTACGGGGTTTACACTGAAGCTTTCTTT; CDR3: CASSSYGVYTEAFF
size: -; J: TRBJ1-2; V: TRBV27; length: 14; D: TRBD1; DNA: TGTGCCAGCAGTCCACAGGGGGCGAGGGGAGGCTACACCTTC; CDR3: CASSPQGARGGYTF
size: few; J: TRBJ1-4; V: TRBV19; length: 14; D: -; DNA: TGTGCCAGCTTAATACCCGGGTCTAATGAAAAACTGTTTTTT; CDR3: CASLIPGSNEKLFF
size: few; J: TRBJ1-1; V: TRBV7-2; length: 15; D: -; DNA: TGTGCCAGCAGCTTAATGAGTATTGGACAGATGAAAGCTTTCTTT; CDR3: CASSLMSIGQMKAFF
size: once; J: TRBJ2-5; V: TRBV28; length: 15; D: TRBD2; DNA: TGTGCCAGCACTCGGGGGGGGACATATCAAGAGACCCAGTACTTC; CDR3: CASTRGGTYQETQYF
size: -; J: TRBJ2-5; V: TRBV7-9; length: 15; D: TRBD2; DNA: TGTGCCAGCAGCTTAGCCCGCCTAGCGGAAGAGACCCAGTACTTC; CDR3: CASSLARLAEETQYF
size: few; J: TRBJ1-6; V: TRBV18; length: 15; D: TRBD1; DNA: TGTGCCAGCTCACCCCCCGGGACAGCGAATTCACCCCTCCACTTT; CDR3: CASSPPGTANSPLHF
size: -; J: TRBJ1-1; V: TRBV5-5; length: 13; D: -; DNA: TGTGCCAGCAGCTTTGGCCTCAACACTGAAGCTTTCTTT; CDR3: CASSFGLNTEAFF
size: -; J: TRBJ2-5; V: TRBV19; length: 16; D: TRBD2; DNA: TGTGCCAGTAGTGTAGGACGCGGGGGTTACCAAGAGACCCAGTACTTC; CDR3: CASSVGRGGYQETQYF
size: -; J: TRBJ1-6; V: TRBV6-6; length: 14; D: -; DNA: TGTGCCAGCAGTTACTCAGGGGTGGATTCACCCCTCCACTTT; CDR3: CASSYSGVDSPLHF
size: -; J: TRBJ1-3; V: TRBV29-1; length: 16; D: -; DNA: TGCAGCGCATCGCTTGGCCAGGGGCTTGCAGGAAACACCATATATTTT; CDR3: CSASLGQGLAGNTIYF
size: -; J: TRBJ1-2; V: TRBV6-5; length: 11; D: -; DNA: TGTGCCAGCAGCCCCCGGGATGGCTACACCTTC; CDR3: CASSPRDGYTF
size: -; J: TRBJ2-2; V: TRBV7-2; length: 13; D: -; DNA: TGTGCCAGCAGTTCCTTTCCGACCGGGGAGCTGTTTTTT; CDR3: CASSSFPTGELFF
size: -; J: TRBJ2-7; V: TRBV5-8; length: 14; D: -; DNA: TGTGCCAGCAGCTTGACAGGGTGGGTTGGCGAGCAGTACTTC; CDR3: CASSLTGWVGEQYF
size: -; J: TRBJ1-1; V: TRBV5-1; length: 16; D: TRBD1; DNA: TGCGCCAGCAGCCCGGCAGGGGGCGGAACAAACACTGAAGCTTTCTTT; CDR3: CASSPAGGGTNTEAFF
size: -; J: TRBJ1-1; V: TRBV5-1; length: 13; D: -; DNA: TGCGCCAGCAGCTTGTCCCCCGACACTGAAGCTTTCTTT; CDR3: CASSLSPDTEAFF
size: -; J: TRBJ2-7; V: TRBV18; length: 14; D: -; DNA: TGTGCCAGCTCACGCGCACCTCATTCCTACGAGCAGTACTTC; CDR3: CASSRAPHSYEQYF
size: -; J: TRBJ1-2; V: TRBV5-5; length: 13; D: TRBD1; DNA: TGTGCCAGCAGCTCGGGACAGGGAGTTGGCTACACCTTC; CDR3: CASSSGQGVGYTF
size: -; J: TRBJ1-5; V: TRBV10-3; length: 15; D: TRBD1; DNA: TGTGCCATCAGTCCGGGACAGGGGGTGGGTCAGCCCCAGCATTTT; CDR3: CAISPGQGVGQPQHF
size: -; J: TRBJ1-1; V: TRBV4-3; length: 14; D: -; DNA: TGCGCCAGCAGCCAAGAGGAGGGGTGGGGTGAAGCTTTCTTT; CDR3: CASSQEEGWGEAFF
size: few; J: TRBJ1-4; V: TRBV12-2; length: 13; D: -; DNA: TGTGCAAGTCGCTTACCGAAGAGAGGGTTACTGTTTTTT; CDR3: CASRLPKRGLLFF
size: -; J: TRBJ2-1; V: TRBV4-3; length: 15; D: TRBD2; DNA: TGCGCCAGCAGCCAAGATCACCCACGGGAGGGTGAGCAGTTCTTC; CDR3: CASSQDHPREGEQFF
size: -; J: TRBJ1-1; V: TRBV7-8; length: 19; D: TRBD1; DNA: TGTGCCAGCAGCTTAGACCCGGACAGGGCGACGAATTTGAACACTGAAGCTTTCTTT; CDR3: CASSLDPDRATNLNTEAFF
size: -; J: TRBJ1-1; V: TRBV18; length: 14; D: -; DNA: TGTGCCAGCTCACCGGACAGAGCGAACACTGAAGCTTTCTTT; CDR3: CASSPDRANTEAFF
size: -; J: TRBJ2-1; V: TRBV5-4; length: 13; D: TRBD2; DNA: TGTGCCAGCAGCTTGCGGGGGGGGAATGAGCAGTTCTTC; CDR3: CASSLRGGNEQFF
size: -; J: TRBJ1-1; V: TRBV9; length: 14; D: TRBD1; DNA: TGTGCCAGCAGCGTAGCAGGACAGGGAGGAGAAGCTTTCTTT; CDR3: CASSVAGQGGEAFF
size: -; J: TRBJ1-1; V: TRBV2; length: 12; D: -; DNA: TGTGCCAGCAACAGAATGAACACTGAAGCTTTCTTT; CDR3: CASNRMNTEAFF
size: few; J: TRBJ1-5; V: TRBV10-3; length: 14; D: TRBD1; DNA: TGTGCCAGTGGGACAGGGGAGGTGAATCAGCCCCAGCATTTT; CDR3: CASGTGEVNQPQHF
size: -; J: TRBJ2-7; V: TRBV18; length: 14; D: -; DNA: TGTGCCAGCTCACCACCGATGGGGCAGAACGAGCAGTACTTC; CDR3: CASSPPMGQNEQYF
size: -; J: TRBJ1-2; V: TRBV27; length: 15; D: TRBD1; DNA: TGTGCCAGCAGTTTTGGGGCGGGACAGGGGTCTGGCTACACCTTC; CDR3: CASSFGAGQGSGYTF
size: -; J: TRBJ2-7; V: TRBV7-2; length: 13; D: -; DNA: TGTGCCAGCAGCCGAGGGGCACAGGGCGAGCAGTACTTC; CDR3: CASSRGAQGEQYF
size: -; J: TRBJ2-5; V: TRBV4-3; length: 17; D: TRBD1; DNA: TGCGCCAGCAGCCAGAAGGACAGGGATCTTGCTCGAGAGACCCAGTACTTC; CDR3: CASSQKDRDLARETQYF
size: -; J: TRBJ1-6; V: TRBV6-1; length: 14; D: -; DNA: -; CDR3: CASSEHGVGTGAHF
size: -; J: TRBJ1-1; V: TRBV6-5; length: 13; D: -; DNA: TGTGCCAGCAGTGGGGCTCCGTACACTGAAGCTTTCTTT; CDR3: CASSGAPYTEAFF
size: -; J: TRBJ2-3; V: TRBV7-2; length: 15; D: -; DNA: TGTGCCAGCAGCTCTAAGGGGGTTTTGACAGATACGCAGTATTTT; CDR3: CASSSKGVLTDTQYF
size: -; J: TRBJ2-2; V: TRBV9; length: 16; D: -; DNA: TGTGCCAGCAGCCGGCGGGAATCGGGGAGGACCGGGGAGCTGTTTTTT; CDR3: CASSRRESGRTGELFF
size: -; J: TRBJ2-1; V: TRBV11-2; length: 15; D: TRBD1; DNA: TGTGCCAGCAGCGCGACAGGGACGAGGTACAATGAGCAGTTCTTC; CDR3: CASSATGTRYNEQFF
size: few; J: TRBJ2-5; V: TRBV6-5; length: 13; D: -; DNA: TGTGCCAGCAGTGAATATGGGGCGGAGACCCAGTACTTC; CDR3: CASSEYGAETQYF
size: -; J: TRBJ1-1; V: TRBV19; length: 13; D: -; DNA: TGTGCCAGTAGTGGGGACTTCGACACTGAAGCTTTCTTT; CDR3: CASSGDFDTEAFF
size: -; J: TRBJ1-5; V: TRBV2; length: 12; D: -; DNA: TGTGCCAGCACAACGACAGCACAGCCCCAGCATTTT; CDR3: CASTTTAQPQHF
size: -; J: TRBJ2-1; V: TRBV5-1; length: 15; D: TRBD2; DNA: TGCGCCAGCAGCCCCACTAGCGGGGGATACAATGAGCAGTTCTTC; CDR3: CASSPTSGGYNEQFF
size: -; J: TRBJ1-6; V: TRBV30; length: 14; D: -; DNA: TGTGCCTGGAAATATCAGGGGCAGAATTCACCCCTCCACTTT; CDR3: CAWKYQGQNSPLHF